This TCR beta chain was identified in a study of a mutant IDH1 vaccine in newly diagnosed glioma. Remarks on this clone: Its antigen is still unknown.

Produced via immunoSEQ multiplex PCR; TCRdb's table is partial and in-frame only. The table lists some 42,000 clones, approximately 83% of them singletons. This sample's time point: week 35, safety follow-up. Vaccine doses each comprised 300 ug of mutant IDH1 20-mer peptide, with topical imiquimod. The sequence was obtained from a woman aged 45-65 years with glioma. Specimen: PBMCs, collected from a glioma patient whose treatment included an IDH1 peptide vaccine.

In DNA form, the CDR3 reads TGTGCCAGCAGTTCTACTCAAACAGATACGCAGTATTTT. Its protein is CASSSTQTDTQYF. The chain carries TRBV27 and TRBJ2-3; D is unresolved. CDR3 length: 13 residues. The germline V and J ends were trimmed by 4 bases and 3 bases, with 8 bases remaining between them. Germline CDR1 and CDR2: MNHEY and SMNVEV (reference sequence).